This T cell receptor (beta chain) was documented in a study of cytomegalovirus exposure and HLA in healthy donors. Germline assignment: CDR1 SGHRS and CDR2 YFSETQ. This CDR3 has 16 residues. Trimming at V came to 4 bases and at J to 1 base, leaving 7 bases not matched to a gene. Findings of the study overall: Sequencing had likely introduced a cluster of highly shared sequence variants as an artifact.

The PCR employed 60 Vbeta primers together with 13 Jbeta primers. Libraries were prepared by immunoSEQ multiplex PCR; TCRdb keeps only in-frame clonotypes and omits some of them. The sample contains roughly 89,000 clones, over 55% of which appear only once. This clone was recorded once. Its antigen is undetermined. The chain links TRBV5-1 to TRBJ2-5; 10 bases fit TRBD1. The sample comprised PBMCs. The receptor's source is a woman aged 45-60 years in good health and CMV-seropositive. The CDR3 DNA is TGCGCCAGCAGCCGGAGAGGACAGGGGGGCCAAGAGACCCAGTACTTC. Protein: CASSRRGQGGQETQYF.